These T cell receptor beta chains were read from a single sample in a study of blood T cell repertoires in COVID-19. Method: immunoSEQ multiplex PCR; TCRdb's copy keeps in-frame clones and lacks some. Among some 150,000 clones, around 83% were seen once, and the ten largest hold over 10%. The sample comprised peripheral blood. These TCRs come from a woman aged 55-70 years with COVID-19, enrolled during active disease. The CDR3 runs from the conserved cysteine through the conserved F or W. Fields, in order: V gene, D gene, clone size, J gene, CDR3 length, CDR3 DNA, CDR3 protein. D genes are given only for firm matches. Clone size, where shown, is once, few, many, or a class for clones that have expanded.

v_call: TRBV5-1
d_call: TRBD1
clone_size: .
j_call: TRBJ1-4
cdr3_length: 14
cdr3_nt: TGCGCCAGCAGCCGGGACAGCGTTAATGAAAAACTGTTTTTT
cdr3_aa: CASSRDSVNEKLFF

v_call: TRBV19
d_call: TRBD1
clone_size: .
j_call: TRBJ1-1
cdr3_length: 15
cdr3_nt: TGTGCCAGTAGTATTTTAGGGCAGGGGGGAGTGGAGGCTTTCTTT
cdr3_aa: CASSILGQGGVEAFF

v_call: TRBV6-1
d_call: .
clone_size: .
j_call: TRBJ2-2
cdr3_length: 15
cdr3_nt: TGTGCCAGCAGTGAAACCGCTAGCTACACCGGGGAGCTGTTTTTT
cdr3_aa: CASSETASYTGELFF

v_call: TRBV9
d_call: .
clone_size: .
j_call: TRBJ1-5
cdr3_length: 13
cdr3_nt: TGTGCCAGCAGCGTAGAAGGGGCTCAGCCCCAGCATTTT
cdr3_aa: CASSVEGAQPQHF

v_call: TRBV5-4
d_call: TRBD1
clone_size: .
j_call: TRBJ1-1
cdr3_length: 15
cdr3_nt: TGTGCCAGCAGCTTGGCGGACAGGGGAAGGACTGAAGCTTTCTTT
cdr3_aa: CASSLADRGRTEAFF

v_call: TRBV4-1
d_call: TRBD1
clone_size: .
j_call: TRBJ2-3
cdr3_length: 17
cdr3_nt: TGCGCCAGCAGCCAAGCCACTACAGGGGGTTTCGCAGATACGCAGTATTTT
cdr3_aa: CASSQATTGGFADTQYF

v_call: TRBV7-2
d_call: .
clone_size: .
j_call: TRBJ1-5
cdr3_length: 15
cdr3_nt: TGTGCCAGCAGCTTCAGAGGCGGGAGCAATCAGCCCCAGCATTTT
cdr3_aa: CASSFRGGSNQPQHF

v_call: TRBV4-2
d_call: .
clone_size: .
j_call: TRBJ2-2
cdr3_length: 16
cdr3_nt: TGTGCCAGCAGCCAAGATGGCGCAGGCCGTACCGGGGAGCTGTTTTTT
cdr3_aa: CASSQDGAGRTGELFF

v_call: TRBV14
d_call: .
clone_size: .
j_call: TRBJ2-7
cdr3_length: 13
cdr3_nt: TGTGCCAGCAGCCAAGATCTCACTAGCAGGCAGTACTTC
cdr3_aa: CASSQDLTSRQYF

v_call: TRBV5-8
d_call: TRBD2
clone_size: .
j_call: TRBJ2-3
cdr3_length: 15
cdr3_nt: TGTGCCAGCATGTTGGCGGGGGGACCCACAGATACGCAGTATTTT
cdr3_aa: CASMLAGGPTDTQYF

v_call: TRBV5-4
d_call: .
clone_size: .
j_call: TRBJ2-1
cdr3_length: 15
cdr3_nt: TGTGCCAGCAGGCCCCGGGACTCCGGTTACAATGAGCAGTTCTTC
cdr3_aa: CASRPRDSGYNEQFF

v_call: TRBV4-1
d_call: TRBD1
clone_size: .
j_call: TRBJ1-5
cdr3_length: 17
cdr3_nt: TGCGCCAGCAGCCAAGGTGGACAGGGGGCTGGCAATCAGCCCCAGCATTTT
cdr3_aa: CASSQGGQGAGNQPQHF

v_call: TRBV5-4
d_call: .
clone_size: .
j_call: TRBJ1-4
cdr3_length: 17
cdr3_nt: TGTGCCAGCAGCTCCGAATCAGGGGACGGGACTAATGAAAAACTGTTTTTT
cdr3_aa: CASSSESGDGTNEKLFF

v_call: TRBV5-8
d_call: .
clone_size: .
j_call: TRBJ1-2
cdr3_length: 14
cdr3_nt: TGTGCCAGCAGCTTGCGGGGTATAATTCTTGGCTACACCTTC
cdr3_aa: CASSLRGIILGYTF

v_call: TRBV19
d_call: .
clone_size: .
j_call: TRBJ1-2
cdr3_length: 13
cdr3_nt: TGTGCCAGTAGTATAGTTAGGGAGGGAGGCTACACCTTC
cdr3_aa: CASSIVREGGYTF

v_call: TRBV7-7
d_call: TRBD1
clone_size: .
j_call: TRBJ2-3
cdr3_length: 14
cdr3_nt: TGTGCTAGCAGCCGGACAGGAGGCACAGATACGCAGTATTTT
cdr3_aa: CASSRTGGTDTQYF

v_call: TRBV7-3
d_call: .
clone_size: .
j_call: TRBJ2-1
cdr3_length: 18
cdr3_nt: TGTGCCAGCAGCCCCCGAGGAGGGAGCGGTCCGCCCTACAATGAGCAGTTCTTC
cdr3_aa: CASSPRGGSGPPYNEQFF

v_call: TRBV11-2
d_call: TRBD1
clone_size: .
j_call: TRBJ1-2
cdr3_length: 14
cdr3_nt: TGTGCCAGCAGCCCCGACAGGGGAGGCTATGGCTACACCTTC
cdr3_aa: CASSPDRGGYGYTF

v_call: TRBV7-3
d_call: .
clone_size: .
j_call: TRBJ2-1
cdr3_length: 12
cdr3_nt: TGTGCCAGCAGCTTAAACGTGGGAGGGCAGTTCTTC
cdr3_aa: CASSLNVGGQFF

v_call: TRBV5-5
d_call: .
clone_size: .
j_call: TRBJ1-5
cdr3_length: 15
cdr3_nt: TGTGCCAGCAGCTTGATTCTCCTTAGCAATCAGCCCCAGCATTTT
cdr3_aa: CASSLILLSNQPQHF

v_call: TRBV10-1
d_call: TRBD2
clone_size: few
j_call: TRBJ2-5
cdr3_length: 22
cdr3_nt: TGCGCCAGCCCACTATCTACTAGCGGGAGGGCCTCTCTTATAGGCTCCAAAGAGACCCAGTACTTC
cdr3_aa: CASPLSTSGRASLIGSKETQYF

v_call: TRBV3-1/TRBV3-2
d_call: TRBD1
clone_size: .
j_call: TRBJ1-2
cdr3_length: 14
cdr3_nt: TGTGCCAGCAGTTCGGCAGGGGGCGGCTATGGCTACACCTTC
cdr3_aa: CASSSAGGGYGYTF

v_call: TRBV6-5
d_call: .
clone_size: .
j_call: TRBJ1-5
cdr3_length: 13
cdr3_nt: TGTGCCAGCAGTTCTCAGAATAATCAGCCCCAGCATTTT
cdr3_aa: CASSSQNNQPQHF

v_call: TRBV6-5
d_call: .
clone_size: .
j_call: TRBJ1-1
cdr3_length: 12
cdr3_nt: TGTGCCAGCAGTTACTCGGAGAGTGAAGCTTTCTTT
cdr3_aa: CASSYSESEAFF

v_call: TRBV9
d_call: TRBD2
clone_size: .
j_call: TRBJ2-2
cdr3_length: 15
cdr3_nt: TGTGCCAGCAGCGTTTCGGGACTAGTCCCCGGGGAGCTGTTTTTT
cdr3_aa: CASSVSGLVPGELFF

v_call: TRBV7-3
d_call: TRBD2
clone_size: .
j_call: TRBJ2-5
cdr3_length: 15
cdr3_nt: TGTGCCAGCAGCCCAACGGGGACTATAAGAGAGACCCAGTACTTC
cdr3_aa: CASSPTGTIRETQYF

v_call: TRBV5-6
d_call: .
clone_size: .
j_call: TRBJ1-4
cdr3_length: 14
cdr3_nt: TGTGCCAGCAGCTTGGCGGGGGTATGGGAAAAACTGTTTTTT
cdr3_aa: CASSLAGVWEKLFF

v_call: TRBV12-3/TRBV12-4
d_call: .
clone_size: .
j_call: TRBJ1-1
cdr3_length: 12
cdr3_nt: TGTGCCAGCAGTTTCGGGAACACTGAAGCTTTCTTT
cdr3_aa: CASSFGNTEAFF

v_call: TRBV4-1
d_call: .
clone_size: once
j_call: TRBJ2-5
cdr3_length: 15
cdr3_nt: TGCGCCAGCAGCCAATCGGCGACAGGAAAAGAGACCCAGTACTTC
cdr3_aa: CASSQSATGKETQYF

v_call: TRBV2
d_call: .
clone_size: few
j_call: TRBJ2-3
cdr3_length: 13
cdr3_nt: TGTGCCAGCAGGACTGACAGGACCCCTATGCAGTATTTT
cdr3_aa: CASRTDRTPMQYF

v_call: TRBV18
d_call: .
clone_size: .
j_call: TRBJ2-5
cdr3_length: 12
cdr3_nt: TGTGCCAGCTCACCTCAACGGGAGACCCAGTACTTC
cdr3_aa: CASSPQRETQYF